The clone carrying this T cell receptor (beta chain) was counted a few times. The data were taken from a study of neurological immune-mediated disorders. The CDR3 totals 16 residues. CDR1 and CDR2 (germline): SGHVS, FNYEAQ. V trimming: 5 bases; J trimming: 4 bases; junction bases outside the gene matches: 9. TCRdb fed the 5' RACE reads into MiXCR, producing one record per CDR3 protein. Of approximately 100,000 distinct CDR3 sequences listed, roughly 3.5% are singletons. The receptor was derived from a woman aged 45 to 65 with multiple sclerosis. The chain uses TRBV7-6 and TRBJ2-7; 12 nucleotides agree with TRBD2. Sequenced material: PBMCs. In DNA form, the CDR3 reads TGTGCCAGCAGCCCTCTCCTAGCGGGGGGGCTGTACGAGCAGTACTTC. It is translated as CASSPLLAGGLYEQYF.